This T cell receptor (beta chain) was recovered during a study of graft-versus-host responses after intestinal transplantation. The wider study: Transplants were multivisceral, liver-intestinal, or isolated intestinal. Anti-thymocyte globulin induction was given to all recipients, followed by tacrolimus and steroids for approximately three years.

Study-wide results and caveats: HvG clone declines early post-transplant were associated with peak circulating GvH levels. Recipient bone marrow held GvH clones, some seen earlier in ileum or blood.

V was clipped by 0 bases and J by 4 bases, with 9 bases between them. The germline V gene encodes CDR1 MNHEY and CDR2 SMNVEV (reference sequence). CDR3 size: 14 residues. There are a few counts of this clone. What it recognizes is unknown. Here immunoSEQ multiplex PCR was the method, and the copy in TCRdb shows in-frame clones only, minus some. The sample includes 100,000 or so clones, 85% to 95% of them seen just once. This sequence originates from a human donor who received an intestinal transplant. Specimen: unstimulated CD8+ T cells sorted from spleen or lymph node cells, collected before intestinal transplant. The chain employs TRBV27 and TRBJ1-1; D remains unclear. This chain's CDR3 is CASSLSRVTTEAFF. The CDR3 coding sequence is TGTGCCAGCAGTTTATCGCGGGTCACCACTGAAGCTTTCTTT.